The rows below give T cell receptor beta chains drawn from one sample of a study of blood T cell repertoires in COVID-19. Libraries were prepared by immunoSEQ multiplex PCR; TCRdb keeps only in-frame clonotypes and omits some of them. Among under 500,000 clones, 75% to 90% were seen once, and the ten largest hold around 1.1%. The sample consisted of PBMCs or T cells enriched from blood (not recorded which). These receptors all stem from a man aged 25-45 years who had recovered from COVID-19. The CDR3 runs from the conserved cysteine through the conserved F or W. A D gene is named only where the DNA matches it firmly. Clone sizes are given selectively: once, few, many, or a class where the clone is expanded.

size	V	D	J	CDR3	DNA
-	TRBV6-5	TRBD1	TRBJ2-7	CASRLTGDEQYF	TGTGCCAGCAGACTTACAGGGGACGAGCAGTACTTC
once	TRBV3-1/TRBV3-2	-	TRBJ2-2	CASSQVLKNTGELFF	TGTGCCAGCAGCCAAGTTTTAAAGAACACCGGGGAGCTGTTTTTT
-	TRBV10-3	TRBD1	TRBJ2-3	CAISERGQGRTDTQYF	TGTGCCATCAGTGAGAGAGGACAGGGGAGAACAGATACGCAGTATTTT
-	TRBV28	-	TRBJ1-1	CASISPGLNTEAFF	TGTGCCAGCATCTCCCCAGGGTTGAACACTGAAGCTTTCTTT
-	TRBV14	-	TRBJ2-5	CASSQDLYQETQYF	TGTGCCAGCAGCCAAGACTTGTACCAAGAGACCCAGTACTTC
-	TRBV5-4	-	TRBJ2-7	CASSLDLESYEQYF	TGTGCCAGCAGCTTAGACTTGGAATCCTACGAGCAGTACTTC
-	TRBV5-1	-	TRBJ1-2	CASSLAPGPYGYTF	TGCGCCAGCAGCTTGGCCCCAGGGCCCTATGGCTACACCTTC
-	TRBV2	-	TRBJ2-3	CASRQVTDTQYF	TGTGCCAGCAGACAGGTTACAGATACGCAGTATTTT
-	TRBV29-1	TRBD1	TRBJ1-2	CSVPTTGGDGYTF	TGCAGCGTTCCCACAACAGGGGGCGATGGCTACACCTTC
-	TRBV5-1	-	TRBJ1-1	CASSLQGNTEAFF	TGCGCCAGCAGCTTACAGGGTAACACTGAAGCTTTCTTT
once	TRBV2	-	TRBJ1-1	CASLPSHLWEAFF	TGTGCCAGCTTGCCAAGCCACTTATGGGAAGCTTTCTTT
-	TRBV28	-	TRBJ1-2	CASSTSPGQSDYGYTF	TGTGCCAGCAGTACCTCCCCCGGACAGTCGGACTATGGCTACACCTTC
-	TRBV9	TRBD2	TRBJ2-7	CASSAGVGGPGNEQYF	TGTGCCAGCAGCGCCGGGGTGGGAGGGCCAGGAAACGAGCAGTACTTC
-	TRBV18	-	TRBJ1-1	CASSPGQRNTEAFF	TGTGCCAGCTCACCCGGACAGAGGAACACTGAAGCTTTCTTT
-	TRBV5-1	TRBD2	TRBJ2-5	CASGLAGQETQYF	TGCGCCAGCGGCTTAGCGGGACAAGAGACCCAGTACTTC
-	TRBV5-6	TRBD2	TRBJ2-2	CASSLGLAGDTGELFF	TGTGCCAGCAGCCTCGGACTAGCGGGAGACACCGGGGAGCTGTTTTTT
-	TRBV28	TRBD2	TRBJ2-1	CASTQPGLGPPEQFF	TGTGCCAGCACCCAACCGGGACTAGGTCCACCTGAGCAGTTCTTC
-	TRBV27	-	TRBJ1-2	CASSPQLGLGGYTF	TGTGCCAGCAGCCCACAACTGGGGCTGGGCGGCTACACCTTC
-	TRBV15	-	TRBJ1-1	CATSRDPRVYTEAFF	TGTGCCACCAGCAGAGACCCACGGGTTTACACTGAAGCTTTCTTT
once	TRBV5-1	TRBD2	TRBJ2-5	CASSPVMVAGTETQYF	TGCGCCAGCAGCCCGGTCATGGTAGCGGGCACAGAGACCCAGTACTTC
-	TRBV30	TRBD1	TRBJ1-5	CAWSFNGQGVQPQHF	TGTGCCTGGAGTTTTAACGGACAGGGTGTTCAGCCCCAGCATTTT
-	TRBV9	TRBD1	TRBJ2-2	CASSSRTGLNTGELFF	TGTGCCAGCAGCAGCCGGACAGGGCTGAACACCGGGGAGCTGTTTTTT
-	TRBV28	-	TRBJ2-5	CASSLGGLSQETQYF	TGTGCCAGCAGTTTGGGAGGTCTGAGCCAAGAGACCCAGTACTTC
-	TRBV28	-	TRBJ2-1	CASSLYNEQFF	TGTGCCAGCAGTCTGTACAATGAGCAGTTCTTC